The text below deals with one T cell receptor beta chain. This sample was included in a study of PD-L1 blockade in urothelial cancer. Study-wide context: Individuals in the cohort had been given 0 to 3 earlier chemotherapy regimens.

Time point reported: peripheral blood 6 weeks after treatment start. TCRdb keeps only in-frame clones here, not all; method: immunoSEQ multiplex PCR. The sample includes roughly 46,000 clones, approximately 85% of them seen just once. Per germline, CDR1 SGHTA and CDR2 FQGNSA. The CDR3 covers 15 residues. The V gene end was trimmed by 5 bases and the J gene end by 11 bases; junction bases not matched to a gene: 11. The material sequenced was PBMCs, taken around atezolizumab (anti-PD-L1) treatment. The source is a man aged 50-59 years with urothelial cancer. This sequence joins TRBV7-2 and TRBJ2-3; 12 bases are shared with TRBD2. The chain's CDR3 is CASSATSGSSRGQYF. DNA of the CDR3: TGTGCCAGCAGCGCGACTAGCGGGAGTTCCAGGGGGCAGTATTTT.